This TCR beta chain is drawn from a study of blood T cell repertoires in COVID-19. Study at large: T cells, B-cell-depleted T cells, or PBMCs provided the cDNA or gDNA that served as material.

Germline V gene sequence: CDR1 SGHTS, CDR2 YDEGEE. The V end lost 0 bases, the J end lost 0 bases, and 10 bases lay between the germline ends. The CDR3 is 16 residues long. Produced via immunoSEQ multiplex PCR; TCRdb's table is partial and in-frame only. The sample lists 150,000 to 200,000 clones; more than 75% were seen once. The chain recombines TRBV5-8 with TRBJ1-3; no clear D gene. The material sequenced was peripheral blood. This TCR was sampled from a woman aged 40 to 49 with COVID-19, enrolled during active disease. The chain's CDR3 is CASSLVAGSSGNTIYF. In DNA form, the CDR3 reads TGTGCCAGCAGCTTGGTGGCAGGAAGCTCTGGAAACACCATATATTTT.